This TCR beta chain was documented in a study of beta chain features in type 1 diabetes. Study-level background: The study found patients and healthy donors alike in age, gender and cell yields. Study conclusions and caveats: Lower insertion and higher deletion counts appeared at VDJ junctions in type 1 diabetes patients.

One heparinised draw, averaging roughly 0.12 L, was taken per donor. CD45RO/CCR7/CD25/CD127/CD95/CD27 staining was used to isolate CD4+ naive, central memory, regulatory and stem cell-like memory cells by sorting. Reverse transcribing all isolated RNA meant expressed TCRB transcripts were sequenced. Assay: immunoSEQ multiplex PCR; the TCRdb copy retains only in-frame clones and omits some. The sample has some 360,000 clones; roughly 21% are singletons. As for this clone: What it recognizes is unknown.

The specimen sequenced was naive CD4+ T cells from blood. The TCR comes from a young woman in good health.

CDR3 sequence reads: CSVEDEGGSTEAFF. The CDR3 region has the DNA TGCAGCGTTGAAGATGAGGGGGGGAGCACTGAAGCTTTCTTT. V usage is TRBV29-1 and J usage is TRBJ1-1, with a possible D match to TRBD1 (6 bases). The CDR3 runs to 14 residues. With 0 bases removed from V and 4 bases from J, the gap between germline ends came to 12 bases. Germline CDR1 and CDR2: SQVTM and ANQGSEA.